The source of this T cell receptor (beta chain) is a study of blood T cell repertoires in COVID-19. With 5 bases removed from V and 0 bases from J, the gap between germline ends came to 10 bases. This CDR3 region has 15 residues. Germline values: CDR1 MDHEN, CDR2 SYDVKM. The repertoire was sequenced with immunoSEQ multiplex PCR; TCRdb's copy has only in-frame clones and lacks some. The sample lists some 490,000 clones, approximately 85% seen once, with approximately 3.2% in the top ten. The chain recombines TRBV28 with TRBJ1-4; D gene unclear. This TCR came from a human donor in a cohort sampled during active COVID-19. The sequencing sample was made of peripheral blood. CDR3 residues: CASSRSLPTNEKLFF. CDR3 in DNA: TGTGCCAGCAGTCGCAGTCTTCCAACTAATGAAAAACTGTTTTTT.